This TCR beta chain was retrieved from a study of identifying expanded T cells in peripheral blood. Study-wide results and caveats: Variance in clone template counts between roughly two-week samples significantly increased with total template count across all healthy donors. Over about two and four weeks, about 17 and 20 clones changed, versus around 1.1 between replicates.

Data came from immunoSEQ multiplex PCR; TCRdb stores just in-frame clones and leaves some out. The repertoire holds roughly 100,000 clones, with approximately 90% as singletons. Concerning this clone itself: The antigen remains unidentified. At one boundary the junction diverges from the germline segment, which might be a read error.

The CDR3 consists of 15 residues. Germline assignment: CDR1 SEHNR and CDR2 FQNEAQ (reference sequence). No infections or other immune events were documented during collection. The V call is TRBV7-9, the J call TRBJ2-7; unclear D gene. This receptor was taken from a person aged 18 to 70 in good health. Sequencing was carried out using blood. The CDR3 loop reads CASSQDLGSSYEQYF. The CDR3 bases are TGCGCCAGCAGCCAAGATTTAGGTAGCTCCTACGAGCAGTACTTC.